The 25 T cell receptor beta chains below all came from one sample that was sequenced in a study of T cell responses to AZD1222 COVID-19 vaccine. Here immunoSEQ multiplex PCR was the method, and the copy in TCRdb shows in-frame clones only, minus some. This sample has 72,000 or so clones, with about nine tenths found just once. The sequences come from peripheral blood, collected on day 0 of AZD1222 vaccination. Receptors originate from an adult in good health.

V and J are TRBV29-1 and TRBJ1-1; a possible D gene is TRBD1 (6 bases). Germline CDR1 SQVTM, CDR2 ANQGSEA. The CDR3 length is 18 residues. Trimming took 3 bases from V and 4 from J, leaving 27 bases between them. For the CDR3, the DNA is TGCAGCGTTGACCTCAGGACAGCCGGGACACCTTCTGGCACTGAAGCTTTCTTT. This translates into CSVDLRTAGTPSGTEAFF.

This clone was counted a few times. The chain has TRBV7-2 and TRBJ2-1, with unresolved D. With 3 bases removed from V and 2 bases from J, the gap between germline ends came to 5 bases. Per germline, CDR1 SGHTA and CDR2 FQGNSA. This CDR3 has 13 amino acids. CDR3 nucleotides: TGTGCCAGCAGCTTGAGGCCCTACAATGAGCAGTTCTTC. This encodes CASSLRPYNEQFF.

Written as DNA, the CDR3 is TGTGCCAGCAGCAAGGACAGCTCCTATAATTCACCCCTCCACTTT. Residues: CASSKDSSYNSPLHF. The V and J genes are TRBV14 and TRBJ1-6, with TRBD1 as a possible D gene (6 bases). The germline gives CDR1 SGHDN, CDR2 FVKESK. The CDR3 extends over 15 amino acids. V lost 5 bases, J lost 0 bases, and 8 bases lay in between.

This rearrangement joins TRBV4-1 to TRBJ1-2, with TRBD1 matching 11 bases. This CDR3 has 15 amino acids. The V gene end was trimmed by 6 bases and the J gene end by 6 bases; junction bases not matched to a gene: 9. CDR1 and CDR2 from the germline V gene are MGHRA and YSYEKL. This CDR3 reads CASRTGTGGEDGYTF. CDR3 coding DNA: TGCGCCAGCAGGACCGGGACAGGGGGTGAGGATGGCTACACCTTC.

The rearrangement links TRBV10-1 to TRBJ1-6, with 7 bases that match TRBD1. The CDR3 runs to 15 residues. Germline CDR1 WNHNN, CDR2 SYGVQD (reference sequence). Unmatched junction bases numbered 5, after V lost 3 bases and J lost 6 bases. CDR3 sequence (DNA): TGCGCCAGCAGTGACCCGGGACAGCTTAATTCACCCCTCCACTTT. Its protein product is CASSDPGQLNSPLHF.

This clone occurred once. This chain joins TRBV9 and TRBJ1-1, with 7 bases that match TRBD1. Trimming took 3 bases from V and 4 from J; bases not matched to a gene: 0. CDR3 length: 12 amino acids. The V gene's germline CDR1 is SGDLS and CDR2 YYNGEE. This CDR3 is CASSGQGTEAFF. As DNA, the CDR3 is TGTGCCAGCAGCGGACAGGGCACTGAAGCTTTCTTT.

The V gene is TRBV27, the J gene TRBJ2-3, with D unresolved. The CDR3 covers 13 residues. V was shortened by 5 bases and J by 2 bases, with 8 bases between the two germline ends. CDR1 is MNHEY, CDR2 SMNVEV, per germline (reference sequence). CDR3 bases: TGTGCCAGCAGTATGAGATTCACAGATACGCAGTATTTT. Amino acids: CASSMRFTDTQYF.

The rearrangement links TRBV7-2 to TRBJ2-1; D uncertain. V was shortened by 5 bases and J by 5 bases, with 13 bases between the two germline ends. This CDR3 comprises 14 residues. The V gene's germline CDR1 is SGHTA and CDR2 FQGNSA. The DNA for the CDR3 is TGTGCCAGCAGCGCGATTAGGGCGAACAATGAGCAGTTCTTC. It translates to CASSAIRANNEQFF.

The sample holds one count of this clone. This rearrangement joins TRBV2 to TRBJ1-1; D not certain. The CDR3 totals 22 residues. Trimming shortened V by 4 bases and J by 2 bases, and 35 bases separated the two germline ends. CDR1 SNHLY and CDR2 FYNNEI come from the germline V gene. CDR3 sequence: CASSANLLLPAKWQEGNTEAFF. The CDR3 bases are TGTGCCAGCAGTGCGAATCTACTGTTACCGGCCAAATGGCAAGAGGGAAACACTGAAGCTTTCTTT.

The rearrangement links TRBV9 to TRBJ1-1, with TRBD1 as a possible D gene (6 bases). Trimming shortened V by 3 bases and J by 0 bases, and 9 bases separated the two germline ends. CDR3 length: 14 residues. Germline-derived CDR1 and CDR2 are SGDLS and YYNGEE. The CDR3 is CASSAGAVNTEAFF. The DNA for the CDR3 is TGTGCCAGCAGCGCAGGGGCTGTGAACACTGAAGCTTTCTTT.

V and J are TRBV2 and TRBJ1-5; weak D call: TRBD1 (6 bases). Germline V lookup: CDR1 SNHLY, CDR2 FYNNEI. Deletions cut 8 bases from V and 3 bases from J, with 14 bases between. The CDR3 has 14 amino acids. CDR3 DNA sequence: TGTGCCAGCGGGGGGACATACCCCAATCAGCCCCAGCATTTT. Its protein is CASGGTYPNQPQHF.

In its sample, this clone was seen a few times. V and J are TRBV29-1 and TRBJ2-7; TRBD2 matches at 10 bases. The CDR3 loop spans 15 amino acids. In germline, CDR1 is SQVTM, CDR2 ANQGSEA. Germline trimming cut 7 bases from V and 2 bases from J; bases unmatched to any gene: 11. CDR3 loop: CSATEGLARAYEQYF. For the CDR3, the DNA is TGCAGCGCTACTGAGGGACTAGCGCGGGCCTACGAGCAGTACTTC.

The gene calls are TRBV11-2 and TRBJ2-7; D assignment may be TRBD1 or TRBD2 (5 bases each). CDR1 SGHAT and CDR2 FQNNGV come from the germline V gene. The CDR3 length is 14 residues. V lost 4 bases to trimming and J lost 3 bases, with 13 bases between them. CDR3 coding DNA: TGTGCCAGCAGCTCGGGACCCGGCGGCTACGAGCAGTACTTC. The encoded protein is CASSSGPGGYEQYF.

The chain links TRBV5-4 to TRBJ2-1; 12 nucleotides agree with TRBD2. This CDR3 has 15 amino acids. Germline V gives CDR1 SGHNT, CDR2 YYREEE (reference sequence). V lost 2 bases and J lost 9; bases outside the gene matches: 6. The DNA of the CDR3 is TGTGCCAGCAGCTTAGCACTAGCGGGAGGAGGTGAGCAGTTCTTC. It is translated as CASSLALAGGGEQFF.

The rearrangement links TRBV28 to TRBJ1-1, with a tentative D call TRBD1 (5 bases). Trimming took off 3 bases at V and 4 bases at J, with 12 bases between the two ends. Looked up from germline, CDR1 is MDHEN and CDR2 is SYDVKM. This CDR3 contains 14 residues. The CDR3 nucleotides are TGTGCCAGCAGTTTCAGACTGGGGCTCACTGAAGCTTTCTTT. Translation gives CASSFRLGLTEAFF.

This sequence joins TRBV3-1 (or the pseudogene TRBV3-2) and TRBJ2-1; 7 bases line up with TRBD2. Unmatched junction bases numbered 11, after V lost 5 bases and J lost 7 bases. The CDR3 extends over 15 amino acids. Germline V gene data show CDR1 as LGHDT and CDR2 as YNNKEL (reference sequence). DNA of the CDR3: TGTGCCAGCAGCAGCGTTGGGAGGGCCCGGAATGAGCAGTTCTTC. Its translation is CASSSVGRARNEQFF.

This chain links TRBV12-3 or TRBV12-4 with TRBJ2-1; 7 nucleotides align to TRBD1. The CDR3 has 12 amino acids. V trimming: 6 bases; J trimming: 9 bases; junction bases outside the gene matches: 5. This CDR3 is CASSPRGSEQFF. CDR3 DNA sequence: TGTGCCAGCAGCCCCAGGGGGAGTGAGCAGTTCTTC.

The chain has TRBV7-9 and TRBJ1-5, with 8 positions matching TRBD1. The germline CDR1 and CDR2 sequences are SEHNR and FQNEAQ (reference sequence). This CDR3 contains 16 residues. V trimming: 1 base; J trimming: 5 bases; junction bases outside the gene matches: 7. The CDR3 DNA sequence: TGTGCCAGCAGCTTAGTCGGACAGGGATTAGATCAGCCCCAGCATTTT. It translates to CASSLVGQGLDQPQHF.

This chain links TRBV7-2 with TRBJ1-4, with TRBD1 identical over 7 bases. CDR1 SGHTA and CDR2 FQGNSA come from the germline V gene. Trimming removed 0 bases from V and 5 bases from J; junction bases left unmatched: 3. The CDR3 loop spans 15 amino acids. The CDR3 nucleotides are TGTGCCAGCAGCTTAGCGGGGACAGAGAATGAAAAACTGTTTTTT. The encoded protein is CASSLAGTENEKLFF. Using reference TRBV7-2 and TRBJ1-4 for the parts outside the CDR3, the full variable domain is GAGVSQSPSNKVTEKGKDVELRCDPISGHTALYWYRQSLGQGLEFLIYFQGNSAPDKSGLPSDRFSAERTGGSVSTLTIQRTQQEDSAVYLCASSLAGTENEKLFFGSGTQLSVL.

This clone came up once. V is TRBV7-9 and J is TRBJ1-6; TRBD1 matches 7 bases. This CDR3 is built from 15 residues. V lost 5 bases, J lost 5 bases, and 6 bases stayed unmatched. The germline V gene encodes CDR1 SEHNR and CDR2 FQNEAQ (reference sequence). In DNA, the CDR3 is TGTGCCAGCAGCCTGACCGGGACAGATAATTCACCCCTCCACTTT. Amino acids: CASSLTGTDNSPLHF.

This chain uses TRBV24-1 with TRBJ2-2; 13 bases match TRBD2. Germline assignment: CDR1 KGHDR and CDR2 SFDVKD. This CDR3 has 20 residues. V dropped 0 bases and J dropped 1; count of bases not matched to a gene: 7. The CDR3 sequence: CATSDLAGTSGTLNTGELFF. The CDR3 DNA is TGTGCCACCAGTGATTTGGCCGGGACTAGCGGGACCCTGAACACCGGGGAGCTGTTTTTT.

This clone was recorded once. This chain connects TRBV4-2 to TRBJ2-5, with 7 bases aligning to TRBD1. This CDR3 comprises 17 residues. The germline gives CDR1 LGHNA, CDR2 YNFKEQ. The J segment lost 2 bases and the V segment lost 5 bases, leaving 14 bases of the junction unmatched. The DNA for the CDR3 is TGTGCCAGCAGCGTACGGACAGGAGAGCTCGCACAAGAGACCCAGTACTTC. Its translation is CASSVRTGELAQETQYF.

The rearrangement uses TRBV18 and TRBJ1-2; TRBD1 matches at 8 bases. Germline lookup yields CDR1 KGHSH and CDR2 LQKENI. This CDR3 has 15 amino acids. The trim removed 3 bases at V and 6 bases at J, leaving 9 bases unmatched. The CDR3 here is CASSPTGQGEDGYTF. The CDR3 DNA sequence: TGTGCCAGCTCACCTACTGGACAGGGAGAGGATGGCTACACCTTC.

This chain uses TRBV28 with TRBJ1-2; D not resolved. V lost 6 bases and J lost 4, with 12 bases in between. The CDR3 covers 13 residues. From germline, CDR1 is MDHEN and CDR2 SYDVKM. This CDR3 is CASSPQSAYGYTF. CDR3 nucleotides: TGTGCCAGCAGCCCCCAAAGTGCCTATGGCTACACCTTC.

In this sample, this clone turned up a few times. The V gene is TRBV7-8, the J gene TRBJ1-5; D gene uncertain. CDR1 and CDR2 (germline): SGHVS, FQNEAQ. The CDR3 is 15 amino acids. The ends were cut back, 3 bases at V and 5 bases at J, with 14 bases in the middle. In nucleotides, the CDR3 is TGTGCCAGCAGCTTTGGTGACGGAAGTTATCAGCCCCAGCATTTT. This encodes CASSFGDGSYQPQHF.